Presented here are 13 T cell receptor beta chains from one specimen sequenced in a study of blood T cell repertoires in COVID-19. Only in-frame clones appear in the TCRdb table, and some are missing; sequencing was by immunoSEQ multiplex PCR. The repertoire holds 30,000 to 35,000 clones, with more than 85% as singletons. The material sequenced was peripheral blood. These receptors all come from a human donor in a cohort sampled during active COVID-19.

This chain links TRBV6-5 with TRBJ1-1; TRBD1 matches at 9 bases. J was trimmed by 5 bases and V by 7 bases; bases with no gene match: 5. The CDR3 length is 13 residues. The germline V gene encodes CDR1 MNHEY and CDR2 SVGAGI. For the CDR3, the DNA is TGTGCCAGCACTATGACAGGGGGTACTGAAGCTTTCTTT. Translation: CASTMTGGTEAFF.

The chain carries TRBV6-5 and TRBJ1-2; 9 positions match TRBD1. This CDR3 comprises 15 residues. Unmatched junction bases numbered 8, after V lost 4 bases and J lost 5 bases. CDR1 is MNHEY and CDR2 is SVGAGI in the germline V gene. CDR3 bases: TGTGCCAGCAGTTTCGCGGGACAGGGAAGTTATGGCTACACCTTC. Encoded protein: CASSFAGQGSYGYTF.

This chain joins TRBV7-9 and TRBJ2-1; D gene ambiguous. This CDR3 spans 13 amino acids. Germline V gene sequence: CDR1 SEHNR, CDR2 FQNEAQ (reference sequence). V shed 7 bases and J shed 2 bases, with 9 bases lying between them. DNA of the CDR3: TGTGCCAGCACCTCTAATCCCTACAATGAGCAGTTCTTC. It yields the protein CASTSNPYNEQFF.

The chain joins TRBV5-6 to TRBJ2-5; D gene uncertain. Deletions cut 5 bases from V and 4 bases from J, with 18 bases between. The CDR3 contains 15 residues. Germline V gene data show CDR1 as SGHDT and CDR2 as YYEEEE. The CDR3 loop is CASSPLVRKLETQYF. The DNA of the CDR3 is TGTGCCAGCAGTCCTTTGGTCCGTAAACTAGAGACCCAGTACTTC. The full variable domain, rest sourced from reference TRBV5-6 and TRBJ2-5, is DAGVTQSPTHLIKTRGQQVTLRCSPKSGHDTVSWYQQALGQGPQFIFQYYEEEERQRGNFPDRFSGHQFPNYSSELNVNALLLGDSALYLCASSPLVRKLETQYFGPGTRLLVL.

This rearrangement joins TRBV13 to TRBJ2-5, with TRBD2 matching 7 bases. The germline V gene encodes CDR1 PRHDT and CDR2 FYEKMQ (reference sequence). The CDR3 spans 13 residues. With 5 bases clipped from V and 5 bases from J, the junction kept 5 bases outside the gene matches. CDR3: CASSPGLRETQYF. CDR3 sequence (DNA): TGTGCCAGCAGCCCGGGACTAAGGGAGACCCAGTACTTC. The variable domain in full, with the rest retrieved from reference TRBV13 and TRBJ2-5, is AAGVIQSPRHLIKEKRETATLKCYPIPRHDTVYWYQQGPGQDPQFLISFYEKMQSDKGSIPDRFSAQQFSDYHSELNMSSLELGDSALYFCASSPGLRETQYFGPGTRLLVL.

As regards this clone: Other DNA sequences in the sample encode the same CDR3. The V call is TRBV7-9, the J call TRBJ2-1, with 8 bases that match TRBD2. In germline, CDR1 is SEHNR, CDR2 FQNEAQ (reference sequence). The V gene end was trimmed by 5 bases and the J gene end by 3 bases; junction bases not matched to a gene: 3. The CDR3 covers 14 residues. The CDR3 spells CASSPGLVYNEQFF. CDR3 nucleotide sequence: TGTGCCAGCAGCCCGGGACTAGTCTACAATGAGCAGTTCTTC.

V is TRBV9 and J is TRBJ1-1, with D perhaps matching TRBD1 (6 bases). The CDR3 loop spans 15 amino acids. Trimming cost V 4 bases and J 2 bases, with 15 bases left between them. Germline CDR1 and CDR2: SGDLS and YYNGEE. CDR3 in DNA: TGTGCCAGCAGCCCGTCAGGGGCGGTAAACACTGAAGCTTTCTTT. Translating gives CASSPSGAVNTEAFF. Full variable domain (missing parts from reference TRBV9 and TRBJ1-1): DSGVTQTPKHLITATGQRVTLRCSPRSGDLSVYWYQQSLDQGLQFLIQYYNGEERAKGNILERFSAQQFPDLHSELNLSSLELGDSALYFCASSPSGAVNTEAFFGQGTRLTVV.

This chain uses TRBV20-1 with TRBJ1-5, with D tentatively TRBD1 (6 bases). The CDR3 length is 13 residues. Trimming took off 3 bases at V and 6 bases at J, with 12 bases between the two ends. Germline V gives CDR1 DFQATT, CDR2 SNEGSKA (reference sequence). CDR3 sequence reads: CSASWGGVQPQHF. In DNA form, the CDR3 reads TGCAGTGCTAGTTGGGGGGGCGTTCAGCCCCAGCATTTT.

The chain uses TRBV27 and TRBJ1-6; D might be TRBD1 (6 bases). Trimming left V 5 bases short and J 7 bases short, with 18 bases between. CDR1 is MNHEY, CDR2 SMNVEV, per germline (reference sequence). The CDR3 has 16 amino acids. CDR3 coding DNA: TGTGCCAGCAGTCGACCTCAGGGGCTGAAGAATTCACCCCTCCACTTT. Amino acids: CASSRPQGLKNSPLHF.

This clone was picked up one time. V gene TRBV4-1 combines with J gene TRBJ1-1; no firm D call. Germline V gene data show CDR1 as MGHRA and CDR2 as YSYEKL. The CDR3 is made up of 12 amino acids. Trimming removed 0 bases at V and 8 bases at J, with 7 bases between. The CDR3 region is CASSQESMEAFF. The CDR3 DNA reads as TGCGCCAGCAGCCAAGAGTCCATGGAAGCTTTCTTT.

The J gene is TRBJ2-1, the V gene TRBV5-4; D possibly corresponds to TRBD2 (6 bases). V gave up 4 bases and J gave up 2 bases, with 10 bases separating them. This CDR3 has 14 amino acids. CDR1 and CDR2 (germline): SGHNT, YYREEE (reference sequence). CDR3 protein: CASSQTGAYNEQFF. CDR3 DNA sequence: TGTGCCAGCAGCCAAACGGGGGCCTACAATGAGCAGTTCTTC.

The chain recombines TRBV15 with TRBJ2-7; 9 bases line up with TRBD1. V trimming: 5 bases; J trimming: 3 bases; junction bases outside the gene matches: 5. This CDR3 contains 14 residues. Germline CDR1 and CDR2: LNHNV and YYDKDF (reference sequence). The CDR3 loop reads CATSQGQGLYEQYF. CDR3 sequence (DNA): TGTGCCACCAGCCAGGGACAGGGTCTCTACGAGCAGTACTTC.

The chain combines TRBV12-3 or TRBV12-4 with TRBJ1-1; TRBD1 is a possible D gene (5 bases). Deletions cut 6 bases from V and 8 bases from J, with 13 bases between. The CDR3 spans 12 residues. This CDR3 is CASRPDSLEAFF. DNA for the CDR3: TGTGCCAGCAGACCCGACAGCCTAGAAGCTTTCTTT.